This T cell receptor beta chain derives from a study of blood T cells in healthy people across ages. Study results and limitations: One million T cells yielded diversity estimates that were considered underestimates. TCR beta diversity tracked closely with naive T cell percentage.

Collection of approximately 9.3 milliliters of peripheral blood was performed for each donor. The second PCR ran roughly 6 to 11 cycles with a sample-barcoded 5' primer and J-beta primers. Using its own MiXCR run on the 5' RACE reads, TCRdb lists one record per CDR3 protein. This sample has 850,000 to 1,000,000 distinct CDR3 sequences, with under 50% found just once. The CDR3 runs to 16 residues. Germline CDR1 reads DFQATT; CDR2 reads SNEGSKA (reference sequence). In the case of this clonotype: Its antigen is still unknown.

The receptor's source is a young man in good health. Sequenced sample: blood. This chain connects TRBV20-1 to TRBJ2-4, with 11 bases lining up with TRBD2. The DNA end favors TRBJ2-7, so the J call may be wrong. CDR3 coding DNA: TGCAGTGCTAGTATGCCTAGCGGGGGGCGACCCTACGAGCAGTACTTC. Its translation is CSASMPSGGRPYEQYF.